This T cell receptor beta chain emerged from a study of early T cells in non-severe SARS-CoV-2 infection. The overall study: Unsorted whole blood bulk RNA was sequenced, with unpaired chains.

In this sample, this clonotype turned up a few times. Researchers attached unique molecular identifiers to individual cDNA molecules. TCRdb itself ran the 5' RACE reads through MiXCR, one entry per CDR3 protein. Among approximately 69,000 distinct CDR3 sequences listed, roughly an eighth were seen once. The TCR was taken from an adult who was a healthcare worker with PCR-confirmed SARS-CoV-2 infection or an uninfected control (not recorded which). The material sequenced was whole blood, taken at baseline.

The CDR3, as DNA: TGCGCCAGCGGAAGATCCCTTGGGGAGCAGTTCTTC. Protein: CASGRSLGEQFF. This rearrangement joins TRBV4-3 to TRBJ2-1; the D is unclear. The CDR3 has 12 residues. V was pared by 8 bases and J by 10 bases, with 15 bases between. From germline, CDR1 is LGHNA and CDR2 YSLEER.